The rows below give T cell receptor beta chains drawn from one sample of a study of cytomegalovirus exposure and HLA in healthy donors. Measured with immunoSEQ multiplex PCR; TCRdb has only the in-frame clones, and not every one. The repertoire has about 170,000 clones, 75% to 90% of them found once; the top ten carry 1% to 1.5%. Specimen: PBMCs. Every receptor here comes from a boy aged 2 to 10 in good health and CMV-seronegative. Each CDR3 is given with its conserved first and last residue. The D gene is left open where the match is weak. Size values are once, few and many counts, or a class for expanded clones, and some rows have none.

d_gene	v_gene	abundance	j_gene	CDR3aa	CDR3nt
NA	TRBV30	NA	TRBJ1-2	CACFHRDPHGYTF	TGTGCCTGCTTCCACAGGGATCCGCATGGCTACACCTTC
NA	TRBV7-9	NA	TRBJ2-1	CASMTGGSYNEQFF	TGTGCCAGTATGACGGGTGGCTCCTACAATGAGCAGTTCTTC
TRBD2	TRBV6-5	NA	TRBJ2-3	CASTWRESDTQYF	TGTGCCAGCACATGGCGGGAGTCCGATACGCAGTATTTT
NA	TRBV6-1	NA	TRBJ1-2	CASGGLLERKNGYTF	TGTGCCAGCGGAGGATTGCTCGAGAGGAAGAATGGCTACACCTTC
NA	TRBV7-9	NA	TRBJ1-2	CSSSLGQIYGYTF	TGTTCCAGCAGCCTCGGACAGATCTATGGCTACACCTTC
NA	TRBV28	NA	TRBJ1-5	CASSFGGGQPQHF	TGTGCCAGCAGTTTCGGGGGGGGGCAGCCCCAGCATTTT
NA	TRBV4-1	NA	TRBJ2-7	CASSQDRGKALYEQYF	TGCGCCAGCAGCCAAGATCGGGGTAAGGCCCTCTACGAGCAGTACTTC
TRBD1	TRBV19	NA	TRBJ2-7	CASSIGDSLSYEQYF	TGTGCCAGTAGTATTGGGGACAGTCTCTCCTACGAGCAGTACTTC
TRBD2	TRBV5-1	once	TRBJ2-7	CASRSSGRAYEQYF	TGCGCCAGCAGGTCTAGCGGGAGGGCCTACGAGCAGTACTTC
NA	TRBV11-2	NA	TRBJ1-4	CASSPTGSDNEKLFF	TGTGCCAGCAGCCCTACAGGGTCAGATAATGAAAAACTGTTTTTT
NA	TRBV7-8	NA	TRBJ1-5	CASSLHRVPSQNQPQHF	TGTGCCAGCAGCCTCCACAGGGTTCCGAGTCAAAACCAGCCCCAGCATTTT
NA	TRBV6-5	NA	TRBJ1-1	CASSSHGMNTEAFF	TGTGCCAGCAGCTCTCACGGGATGAACACTGAAGCTTTCTTT
NA	TRBV5-4	NA	TRBJ2-3	CASSFQGPTDTQYF	TGTGCCAGCAGCTTCCAGGGTCCCACAGATACGCAGTATTTT
NA	TRBV20-1	NA	TRBJ2-1	CSARAAQEQFF	TGCAGTGCTAGGGCGGCACAAGAGCAGTTCTTC
TRBD2	TRBV14	NA	TRBJ2-1	CASSRIAGGRNNEQFF	TGTGCCAGCAGCCGCATAGCGGGGGGGCGCAACAATGAGCAGTTCTTC
NA	TRBV30	NA	TRBJ2-7	CAWNGRESYEQYF	TGTGCCTGGAACGGCAGGGAATCCTACGAGCAGTACTTC
NA	TRBV6-1	few	TRBJ1-1	CASSEWGGMNTEAFF	TGTGCCAGCAGTGAATGGGGGGGAATGAACACTGAAGCTTTCTTT
TRBD1	TRBV30	NA	TRBJ1-2	CAWSDPGTANYGYTF	TGTGCCTGGAGTGACCCCGGGACAGCCAACTATGGCTACACCTTC
NA	TRBV27	NA	TRBJ2-3	CASSLAGQPLTDTQYF	TGTGCCAGCAGTTTAGCCGGACAGCCACTCACAGATACGCAGTATTTT
TRBD2	TRBV5-1	NA	TRBJ2-2	CASSLGLAGNTGELFF	TGCGCCAGCAGCTTGGGACTAGCGGGAAACACCGGGGAGCTGTTTTTT
TRBD1	TRBV4-2	NA	TRBJ2-5	CASSPAGQGAAETQYF	TGTGCCAGCAGCCCCGCGGGACAGGGGGCTGCAGAGACCCAGTACTTC
NA	TRBV5-6	NA	TRBJ2-7	CASSLAVSRAGYEQYF	TGTGCCAGCAGCTTGGCGGTCTCCAGGGCCGGATACGAGCAGTACTTC
NA	TRBV5-6	NA	TRBJ2-5	CASSSLGRGQETQYF	TGTGCCAGCAGCTCACTGGGCCGGGGCCAAGAGACCCAGTACTTC
NA	TRBV27	few	TRBJ1-2	CASSITPQQGWDYGYTF	TGTGCCAGCAGTATAACCCCCCAGCAGGGGTGGGACTATGGCTACACCTTC
TRBD2	TRBV4-3	NA	TRBJ2-2	CASSQKLAGATSTGELFF	TGCGCCAGCAGCCAAAAACTAGCGGGGGCCACTTCCACCGGGGAGCTGTTTTTT